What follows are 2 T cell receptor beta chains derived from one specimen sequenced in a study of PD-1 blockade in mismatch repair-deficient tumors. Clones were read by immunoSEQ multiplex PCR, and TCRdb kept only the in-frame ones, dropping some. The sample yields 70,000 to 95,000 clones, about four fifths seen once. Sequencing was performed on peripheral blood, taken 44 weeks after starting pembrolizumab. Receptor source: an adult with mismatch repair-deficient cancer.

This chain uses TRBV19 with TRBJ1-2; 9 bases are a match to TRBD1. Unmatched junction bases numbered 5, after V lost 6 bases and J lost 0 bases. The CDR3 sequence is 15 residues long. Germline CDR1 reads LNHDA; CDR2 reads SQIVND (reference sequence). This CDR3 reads CASRVQGATNYGYTF. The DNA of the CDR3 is TGTGCCAGTAGGGTACAGGGGGCCACTAACTATGGCTACACCTTC.

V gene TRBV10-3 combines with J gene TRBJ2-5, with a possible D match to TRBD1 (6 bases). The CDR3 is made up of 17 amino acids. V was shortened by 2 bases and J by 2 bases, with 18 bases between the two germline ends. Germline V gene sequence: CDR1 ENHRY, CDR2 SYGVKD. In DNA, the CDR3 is TGTGCCATCAGTGAGGCGTCCGGGACACCGATACAAGAGACCCAGTACTTC. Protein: CAISEASGTPIQETQYF.